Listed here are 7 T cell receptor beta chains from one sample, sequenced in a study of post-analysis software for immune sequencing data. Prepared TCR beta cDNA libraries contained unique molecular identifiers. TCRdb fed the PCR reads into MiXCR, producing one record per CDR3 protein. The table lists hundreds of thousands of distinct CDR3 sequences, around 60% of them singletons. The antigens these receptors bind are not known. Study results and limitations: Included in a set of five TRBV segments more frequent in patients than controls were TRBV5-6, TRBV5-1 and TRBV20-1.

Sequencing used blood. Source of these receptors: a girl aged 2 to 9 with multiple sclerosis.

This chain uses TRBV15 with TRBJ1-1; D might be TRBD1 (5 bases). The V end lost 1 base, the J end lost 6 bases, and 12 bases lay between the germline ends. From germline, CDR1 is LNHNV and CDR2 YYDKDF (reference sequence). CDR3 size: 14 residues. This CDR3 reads CATSRVGERAEAFF. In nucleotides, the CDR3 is TGTGCCACCAGCAGAGTGGGGGAGAGGGCTGAAGCTTTCTTT. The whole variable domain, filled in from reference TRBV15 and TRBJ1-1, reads DAMVIQNPRYQVTQFGKPVTLSCSQTLNHNVMYWYQQKSSQAPKLLFHYYDKDFNNEADTPDNFQSRRPNTSFCFLDIRSPGLGDTAMYLCATSRVGERAEAFFGQGTRLTVV.

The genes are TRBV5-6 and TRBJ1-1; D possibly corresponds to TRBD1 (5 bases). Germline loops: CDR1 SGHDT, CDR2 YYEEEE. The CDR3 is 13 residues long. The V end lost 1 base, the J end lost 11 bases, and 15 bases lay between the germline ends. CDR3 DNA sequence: TGTGCCAGCAGCTTGATGGGGCCCGGTAGTGCTTTCTTT. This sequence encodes CASSLMGPGSAFF.

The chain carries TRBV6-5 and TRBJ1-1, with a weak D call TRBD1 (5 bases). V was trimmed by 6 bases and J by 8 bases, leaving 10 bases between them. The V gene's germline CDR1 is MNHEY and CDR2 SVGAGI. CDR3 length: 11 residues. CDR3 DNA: TGTGCCAGCAGACTTCAGGGAGAAGCTTTCTTT. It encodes CASRLQGEAFF.

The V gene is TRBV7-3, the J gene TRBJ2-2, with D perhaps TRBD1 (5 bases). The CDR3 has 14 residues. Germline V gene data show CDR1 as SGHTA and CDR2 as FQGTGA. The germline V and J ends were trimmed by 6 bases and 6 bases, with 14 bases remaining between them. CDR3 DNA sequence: TGTGCCAGCAGAAGAGACAGTTCTGCCGGGGAGCTGTTTTTT. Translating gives CASRRDSSAGELFF.

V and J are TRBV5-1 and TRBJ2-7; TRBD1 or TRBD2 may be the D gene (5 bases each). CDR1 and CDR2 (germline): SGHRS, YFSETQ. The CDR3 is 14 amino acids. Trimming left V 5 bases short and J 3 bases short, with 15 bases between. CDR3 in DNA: TGCGCCAGCAGGCCCGGGACGGGGTACTACGAGCAGTACTTC. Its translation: CASRPGTGYYEQYF.

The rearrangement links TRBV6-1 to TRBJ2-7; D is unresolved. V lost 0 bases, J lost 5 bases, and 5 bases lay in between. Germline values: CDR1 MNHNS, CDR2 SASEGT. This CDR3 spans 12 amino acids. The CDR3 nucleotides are TGTGCCAGCAGTGAAGCTCTCGACGAGCAGTACTTC. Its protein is CASSEALDEQYF.

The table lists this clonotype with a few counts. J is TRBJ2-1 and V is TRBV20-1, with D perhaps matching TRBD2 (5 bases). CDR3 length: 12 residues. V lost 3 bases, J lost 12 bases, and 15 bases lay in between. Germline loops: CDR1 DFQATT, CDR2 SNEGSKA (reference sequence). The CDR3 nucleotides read TGCAGTGCTAGCCAGATGAGCGAGGGGCAGTTCTTC. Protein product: CSASQMSEGQFF.